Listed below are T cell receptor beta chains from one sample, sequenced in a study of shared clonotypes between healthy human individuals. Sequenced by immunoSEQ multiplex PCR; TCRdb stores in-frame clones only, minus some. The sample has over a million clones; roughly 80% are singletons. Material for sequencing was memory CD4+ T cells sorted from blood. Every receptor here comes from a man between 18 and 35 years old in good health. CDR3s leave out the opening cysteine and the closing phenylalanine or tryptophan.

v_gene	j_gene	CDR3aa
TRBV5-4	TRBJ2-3	ASSRGDTQY
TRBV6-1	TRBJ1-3	ASSEGGKGDTIY
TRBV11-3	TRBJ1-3	ASSDVGQDEGNTIY
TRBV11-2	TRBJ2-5	ASSLGIGGAYQETQY
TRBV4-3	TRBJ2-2	ASSQESRTGELF
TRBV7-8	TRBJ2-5	ASSLEVGTQY
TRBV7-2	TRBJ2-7	ASSLGRGVNEQY
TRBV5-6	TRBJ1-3	ASSLRGGGNTIY
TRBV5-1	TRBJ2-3	ASSLEGRGTDTQY
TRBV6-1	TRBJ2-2	ASSGATITGELF
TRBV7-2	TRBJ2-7	ASSWTSGDYEQY
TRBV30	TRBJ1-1	AWSVKPAEIGRVPEAF
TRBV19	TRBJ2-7	ASSILSSGKVYEQY
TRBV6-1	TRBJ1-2	ASLKEKAGGYT
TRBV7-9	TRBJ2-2	APGGQGKDTGELF
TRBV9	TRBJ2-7	ASSVAGTDSYEQY
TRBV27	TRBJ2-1	ASSLWGPLYNEQF
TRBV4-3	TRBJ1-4	ASSQGGQTLNEKLF
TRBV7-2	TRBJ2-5	ASSYKGLQETQY
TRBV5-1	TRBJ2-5	ASSSGMSKETQY
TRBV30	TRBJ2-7	AWSRSPYEQY
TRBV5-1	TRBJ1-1	ASSFAAGTVNTEAF
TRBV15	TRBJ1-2	ATSRGGTAASYGYT
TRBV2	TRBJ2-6	ASKDGGGGTGANVLT
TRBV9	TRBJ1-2	ASSGQGLSYGYT
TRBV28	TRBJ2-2	ASSLSPGGQGGGAGELF
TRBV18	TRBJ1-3	ASSPGTAGNTIY
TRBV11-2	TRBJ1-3	ASSLDGAGNTIY
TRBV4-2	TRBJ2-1	ASSQVQGGPQASYNEQF
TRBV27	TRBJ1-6	ASSLQGASYNSPLH
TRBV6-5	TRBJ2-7	ASRGNSYEQY
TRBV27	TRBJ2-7	ASSSPSRGGLEQY
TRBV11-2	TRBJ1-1	ASSPGGPTEAF
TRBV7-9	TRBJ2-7	ASSPDVGEQY
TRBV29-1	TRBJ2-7	SVEVGGLGAYEQY
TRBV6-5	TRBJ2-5	ASSRAGGQETQY
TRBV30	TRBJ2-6	ACSQSSGANVLT
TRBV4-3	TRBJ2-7	ASSPRLRFEQY
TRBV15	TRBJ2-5	ATSRDGSPQETQY
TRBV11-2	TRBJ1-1	ASSFAGPNTEAF
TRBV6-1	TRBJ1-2	ASRPGQGSSYGYT
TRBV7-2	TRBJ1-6	ASSLPGQGSPLH
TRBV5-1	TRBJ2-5	ASSRTQETQY
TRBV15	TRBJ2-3	ATGPGGSTNTQY
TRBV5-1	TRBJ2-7	ASKKEGSSYEQY
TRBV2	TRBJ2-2	ASSASARGSHTGELF
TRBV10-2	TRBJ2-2	ASSETSLSGTGELF
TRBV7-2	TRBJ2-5	ASSSTAGGQRETQY
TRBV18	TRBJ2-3	ASSPPGGDTQY